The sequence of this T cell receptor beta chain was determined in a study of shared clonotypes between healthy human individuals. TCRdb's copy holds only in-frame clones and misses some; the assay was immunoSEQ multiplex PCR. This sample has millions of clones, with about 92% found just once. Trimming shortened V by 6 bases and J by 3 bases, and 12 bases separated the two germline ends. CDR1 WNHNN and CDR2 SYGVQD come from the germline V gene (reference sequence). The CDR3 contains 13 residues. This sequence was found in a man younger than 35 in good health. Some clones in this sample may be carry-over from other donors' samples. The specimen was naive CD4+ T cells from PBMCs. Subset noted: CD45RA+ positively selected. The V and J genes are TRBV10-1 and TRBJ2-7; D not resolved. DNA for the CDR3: TGCGCCAGCAGGCATTCTAATCTCTACGAGCAGTACTTC. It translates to CASRHSNLYEQYF.